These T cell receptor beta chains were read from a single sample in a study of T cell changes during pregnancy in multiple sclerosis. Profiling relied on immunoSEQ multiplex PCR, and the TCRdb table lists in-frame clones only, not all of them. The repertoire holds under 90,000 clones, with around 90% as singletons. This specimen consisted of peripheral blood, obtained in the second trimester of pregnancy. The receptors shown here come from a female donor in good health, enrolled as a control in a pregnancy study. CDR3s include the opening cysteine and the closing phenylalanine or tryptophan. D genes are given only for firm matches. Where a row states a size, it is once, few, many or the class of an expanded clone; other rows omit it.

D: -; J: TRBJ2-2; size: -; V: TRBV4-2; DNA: TGTGCCAGCAGCCTTATGAACACCGGGGAGCTGTTTTTT; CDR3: CASSLMNTGELFF
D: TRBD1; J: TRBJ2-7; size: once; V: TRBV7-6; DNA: TGTGCCAGCAGCCCACCGGGACAGGGGTACGAGCAGTACTTC; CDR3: CASSPPGQGYEQYF
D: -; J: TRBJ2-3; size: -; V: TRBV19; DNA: TGTGCCAGTAGTGGGACTGATCCAGATACGCAGTATTTT; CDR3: CASSGTDPDTQYF
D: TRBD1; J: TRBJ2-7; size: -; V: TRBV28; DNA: TGTGCCAGCTACAACCCGGGACAGGGTATGGGGTCCTACGAGCAGTACTTC; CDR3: CASYNPGQGMGSYEQYF
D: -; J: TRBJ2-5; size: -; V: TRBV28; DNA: TGTGCCAGCAGTATCACACAGCAAGAGACCCAGTACTTC; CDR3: CASSITQQETQYF
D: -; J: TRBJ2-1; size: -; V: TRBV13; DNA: TGTGCCAGCAGCCTTAGCCCCGGTAGAACAATTGAGCAGTTCTTC; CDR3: CASSLSPGRTIEQFF
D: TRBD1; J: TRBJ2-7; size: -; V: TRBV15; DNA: TGTGCCACCAGCAGAGGGGACAGATCCTCCTCCTACGAGCAGTACTTC; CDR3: CATSRGDRSSSYEQYF
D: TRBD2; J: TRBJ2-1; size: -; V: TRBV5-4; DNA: TGTGCCAGCAGCTTGTCACTAGCGGGGCGCAATGAGCAGTTCTTC; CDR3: CASSLSLAGRNEQFF
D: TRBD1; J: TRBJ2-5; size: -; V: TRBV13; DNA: TGTGCCAGCGACAGGGGAGGAGAGACCCAGTACTTC; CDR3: CASDRGGETQYF
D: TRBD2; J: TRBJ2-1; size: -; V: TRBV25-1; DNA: TGTGCCAGCAGTGAACCGGAGCGGGGGGGCCACAATGAGCAGTTCTTC; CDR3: CASSEPERGGHNEQFF